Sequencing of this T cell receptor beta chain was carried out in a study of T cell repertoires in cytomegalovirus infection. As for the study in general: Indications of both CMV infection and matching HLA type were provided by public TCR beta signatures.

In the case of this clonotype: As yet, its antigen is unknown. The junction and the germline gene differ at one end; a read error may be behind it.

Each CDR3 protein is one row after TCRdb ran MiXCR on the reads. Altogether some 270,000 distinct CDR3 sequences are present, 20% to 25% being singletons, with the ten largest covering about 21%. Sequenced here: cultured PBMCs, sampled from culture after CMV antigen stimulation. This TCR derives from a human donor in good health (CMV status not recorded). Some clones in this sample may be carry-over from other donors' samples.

CDR3 region: CASSLVHRSSYGYAF. As DNA, the CDR3 is TGTGCCAGCAGCTTAGTGCACAGATCGAGCTATGGCTACGCCTTC. The chain has TRBV7-2 and TRBJ1-2; D is unclear. CDR1 and CDR2 from the germline V gene are SGHTA and FQGNSA. The length of the CDR3 is 15 residues.